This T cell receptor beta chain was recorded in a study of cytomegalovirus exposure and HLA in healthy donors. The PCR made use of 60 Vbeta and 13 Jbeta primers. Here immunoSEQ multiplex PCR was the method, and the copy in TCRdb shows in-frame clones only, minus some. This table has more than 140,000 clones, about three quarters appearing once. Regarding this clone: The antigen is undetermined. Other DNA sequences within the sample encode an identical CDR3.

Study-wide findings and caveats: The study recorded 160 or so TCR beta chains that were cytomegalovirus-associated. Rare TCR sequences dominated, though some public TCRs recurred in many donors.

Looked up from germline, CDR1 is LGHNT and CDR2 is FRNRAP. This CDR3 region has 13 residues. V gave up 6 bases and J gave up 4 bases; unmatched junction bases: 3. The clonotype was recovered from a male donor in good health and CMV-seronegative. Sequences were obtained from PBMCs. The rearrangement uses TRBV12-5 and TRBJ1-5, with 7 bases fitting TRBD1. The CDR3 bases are TGTGCTAGTGGGCTGGGACAGAATCAGCCCCAGCATTTT. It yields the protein CASGLGQNQPQHF.